What follows are 5 T cell receptor beta chains derived from one specimen sequenced in a study of OX40 agonist ivuxolimab in advanced cancers. Sequencing was performed with immunoSEQ multiplex PCR; in TCRdb, only in-frame clones are kept and a portion is missing. This sample has some 84,000 clones, with roughly 87% found just once. Sequencing was performed on CD4+ or CD8+ T cells sorted from blood, taken in a trial of the OX40 agonist ivuxolimab. Receptor source: an adult with an advanced solid tumor such as melanoma, head and neck, liver or kidney cancer.

This sequence joins TRBV7-3 and TRBJ2-2, with D unresolved. The CDR3 covers 15 residues. The V gene lost 2 bases and the J gene lost 4 bases, with 11 bases spanning the gap. Germline V gene lookup returns CDR1 SGHTA and CDR2 FQGTGA. CDR3 sequence: CASSLSAGSTGELFF. Here the CDR3 DNA reads TGTGCCAGCAGCTTATCCGCCGGTAGCACCGGGGAGCTGTTTTTT.

J is TRBJ2-7 and V is TRBV5-1, with 8 bases that match TRBD1. Trimming cost V 2 bases and J 4 bases; bases outside gene matches: 8. CDR1 is SGHRS, CDR2 YFSETQ, per germline. This CDR3 spans 15 amino acids. CDR3 loop: CASSFIQGGGYEQYF. As DNA, the CDR3 is TGCGCCAGCAGCTTCATACAGGGGGGAGGTTACGAGCAGTACTTC.

V is TRBV10-2 and J is TRBJ2-3; D gene unclear. The CDR3 has 15 residues. Germline V lookup: CDR1 WSHSY, CDR2 SAAADI. Between the trimmed V and J ends, which lost 0 bases and 2 bases, there was a span of 9 bases. The CDR3 region is CASSESHSFTDTQYF. Written as DNA, the CDR3 is TGCGCCAGCAGTGAGTCCCACAGCTTCACAGATACGCAGTATTTT.

This chain joins TRBV5-1 and TRBJ2-5, with 7 bases lining up with TRBD2. Germline trimming cut 0 bases from V and 3 bases from J; bases unmatched to any gene: 5. The CDR3 is 15 residues long. Per germline, CDR1 SGHRS and CDR2 YFSETQ. CDR3 DNA sequence: TGCGCCAGCAGCTTGGTGTCTAGCGGAAAAGAGACCCAGTACTTC. Translating gives CASSLVSSGKETQYF.

The chain employs TRBV7-3 and TRBJ2-1; TRBD1 is a possible D gene (5 bases). This CDR3 contains 13 residues. Trimming took off 8 bases at V and 4 bases at J, with 12 bases between the two ends. CDR1 and CDR2 from the germline V gene are SGHTA and FQGTGA. CDR3 residues: CASRGPGYNEQFF. The CDR3 nucleotides read TGTGCCAGCCGAGGTCCAGGGTACAATGAGCAGTTCTTC.